Below are 26 T cell receptor beta chains sequenced from a single sample in a study of shared clonotypes between healthy human individuals (dated by TCRdb to 2018 to 2021). Libraries came from the immunoSEQ multiplex PCR assay. This is the immuneACCESS table as TCRdb keeps it, with only in-frame sequences that have V and J called. A part of the clones is gone; compared with another copy, unresolved V genes explain less than half, and the rest is unexplained. For this sample there are roughly 640,000 clones; more than 95% appear just once. The ten biggest clones cover approximately 0.057% of the sample. Sample: naive CD4+ T cells sorted from blood. The cell subset or site label here, explained by the study, means: CD45RA+ positively selected. The source of these receptors is a woman in her twenties or thirties in good health.

This clone has just one count. This chain joins TRBV5-1 and TRBJ1-3, with a tentative D call TRBD1 (5 bases). The CDR3 has 15 amino acids. The germline CDR1 and CDR2 sequences are SGHRS and YFSETQ. V lost 0 bases and J lost 8, with 15 bases in between. This CDR3 reads CASSLAGTAADTIYF. For the CDR3, the DNA is TGCGCCAGCAGCTTGGCGGGGACGGCGGCGGACACCATATATTTT. Based on the CDR3 plus reference TRBV5-1 and TRBJ1-3, the full variable domain is KAGVTQTPRYLIKTRGQQVTLSCSPISGHRSVSWYQQTPGQGLQFLFEYFSETQRNKGNFPGRFSGRQFSNSRSEMNVSTLELGDSALYLCASSLAGTAADTIYFGEGSWLTVV.

This clone was found once. The chain recombines TRBV27 with TRBJ2-1; D is possibly TRBD2 (5 bases). V was cut by 4 bases and J by 4 bases, with 17 bases left in between. Germline lookup yields CDR1 MNHEY and CDR2 SMNVEV (reference sequence). The CDR3 length is 16 residues. This CDR3 is CASSYLGREAYNEQFF. Written as DNA, the CDR3 is TGTGCCAGCAGTTATCTGGGGAGAGAGGCGTACAATGAGCAGTTCTTC.

The V gene is TRBV19, the J gene TRBJ1-5; D is perhaps TRBD1 (6 bases). Germline lookup yields CDR1 LNHDA and CDR2 SQIVND (reference sequence). This CDR3 contains 16 residues. V was shortened by 8 bases and J by 0 bases, with 17 bases between the two germline ends. The CDR3 coding sequence is TGTGCCAGTGGCAACAGGGCCGACTTTAGCAATCAGCCCCAGCATTTT. It is translated as CASGNRADFSNQPQHF.

V is TRBV2 and J is TRBJ1-4; 8 positions match TRBD1. The CDR3 contains 16 residues. Trimming took 7 bases from V and 6 from J; bases not matched to a gene: 13. From germline, CDR1 is SNHLY and CDR2 FYNNEI. For the CDR3, the DNA is TGTGCCAGCATAGTCAGGGGGCCCAGGGCTCATGAAAAACTGTTTTTT. Translation gives CASIVRGPRAHEKLFF. The whole variable domain, filled in from reference TRBV2 and TRBJ1-4, reads EPEVTQTPSHQVTQMGQEVILRCVPISNHLYFYWYRQILGQKVEFLVSFYNNEISEKSEIFDDQFSVERPDGSNFTLKIRSTKLEDSAMYFCASIVRGPRAHEKLFFGSGTQLSVL.

The V and J genes are TRBV5-1 and TRBJ2-3; TRBD1 is a possible D gene (5 bases). Trimming shortened V by 3 bases and J by 4 bases, and 12 bases separated the two germline ends. This CDR3 region has 14 residues. Germline V lookup: CDR1 SGHRS, CDR2 YFSETQ. CDR3 sequence reads: CASSSTVKADTQYF. The DNA of the CDR3 is TGCGCCAGCAGCTCGACAGTTAAAGCAGATACGCAGTATTTT.

The rearrangement links TRBV14 to TRBJ2-6; 11 nucleotides match TRBD1. Looked up from germline, CDR1 is SGHDN and CDR2 is FVKESK. The CDR3 loop spans 18 amino acids. The J segment lost 2 bases and the V segment lost 1 base, leaving 4 bases of the junction unmatched. Here the CDR3 DNA reads TGTGCCAGCAGCCAAGTTCCGGGACAGGGGGCTGGGGCCAACGTCCTGACTTTC. Translated: CASSQVPGQGAGANVLTF.

The chain links TRBV6-1 to TRBJ2-2, with D possibly TRBD2 on 6 matching bases. Germline-derived CDR1 and CDR2 are MNHNS and SASEGT. Trimming cost V 5 bases and J 1 base, with 11 bases left between them. CDR3 length: 15 residues. CDR3 amino acids: CASSPWDWNTGELFF. In DNA, the CDR3 is TGTGCCAGCAGTCCGTGGGACTGGAACACCGGGGAGCTGTTTTTT.

This clone was seen only a few times. The CDR3 is CASSTGQGSISEAFF. CDR3 nucleotide sequence: TGTGCCAGCTCAACCGGACAGGGGTCAATCTCTGAAGCTTTCTTT. V and J are TRBV18 and TRBJ1-1; TRBD1 aligns across 9 bases. The V gene's germline CDR1 is KGHSH and CDR2 LQKENI. The ends lost 5 bases at V and 6 bases at J; junction bases unmatched: 10. The CDR3 totals 15 residues.

The V call is TRBV28, the J call TRBJ1-2, with D possibly matching TRBD1 (5 bases). V lost 10 bases and J 0 bases, leaving 9 bases between the germline ends. In germline, CDR1 is MDHEN, CDR2 SYDVKM. This CDR3 has 12 residues. CDR3 DNA: TGTGCCACCAGGGACTCTAACTATGGCTACACCTTC. Residues: CATRDSNYGYTF.

V and J are TRBV6-1 and TRBJ1-2; the D gene is possibly TRBD1 (6 bases). The V end was cut by 10 bases, the J end by 1 base, with 19 bases between. The germline gives CDR1 MNHNS, CDR2 SASEGT. This CDR3 is built from 15 residues. The CDR3 sequence: CAIRGQLNINYGYTF. DNA for the CDR3: TGTGCCATCAGAGGACAGTTGAATATTAACTATGGCTACACCTTC.

The chain uses TRBV28 and TRBJ2-7; the D gene is possibly TRBD1 (6 bases). This CDR3 region has 14 residues. V was cut by 1 base and J by 3 bases, with 10 bases left in between. The germline V gene has CDR1 MDHEN and CDR2 SYDVKM. For the CDR3, the DNA is TGTGCCAGCAGTTTATCAGGGGAAATCTACGAGCAGTACTTC. It is translated as CASSLSGEIYEQYF.

The chain uses TRBV18 and TRBJ1-5; perhaps TRBD1 as D (5 bases). The CDR3 consists of 14 residues. The V end lost 6 bases, the J end lost 7 bases, and 16 bases lay between the germline ends. CDR1 is KGHSH, CDR2 LQKENI, per germline. As DNA, the CDR3 is TGTGCCAGCTCCCCTGGGGACTTAAGACAGCCCCAGCATTTT. Encoded protein: CASSPGDLRQPQHF.

The rearrangement joins TRBV10-1 to TRBJ2-7; D unresolved. CDR1 and CDR2 (germline): WNHNN, SYGVQD (reference sequence). The CDR3 totals 14 residues. V lost 3 bases, J lost 0 bases, and 9 bases lay in between. CDR3 region: CASSDLSSSYEQYF. The CDR3 coding sequence is TGCGCCAGCAGTGACCTGTCTAGCTCCTACGAGCAGTACTTC.

The rearrangement uses TRBV5-1 and TRBJ2-5, with TRBD2 identical over 7 bases. The J call may be incorrect, as the DNA end agrees better with TRBJ2-7. The length of the CDR3 is 14 residues. Germline assignment: CDR1 SGHRS and CDR2 YFSETQ. Here the CDR3 reads CASSLGGSSSEQYF. CDR3 bases: TGCGCCAGCAGCTTAGGCGGGAGTTCTTCCGAGCAGTACTTC.

This chain uses TRBV28 with TRBJ2-7, with D maybe TRBD1 (5 bases). V was trimmed by 5 bases and J by 7 bases, leaving 15 bases between them. Germline V gives CDR1 MDHEN, CDR2 SYDVKM. The CDR3 spans 13 residues. CDR3 nucleotide sequence: TGTGCCAGCAGTATTCACTGGACACAAGAGCAGTACTTC. This translates into CASSIHWTQEQYF.

This chain links TRBV7-2 with TRBJ2-7; D is undetermined. The CDR3 is 16 amino acids. V was shortened by 5 bases and J by 1 base, with 18 bases between the two germline ends. Germline V gene lookup returns CDR1 SGHTA and CDR2 FQGNSA. The CDR3: CASSREWAAISYEQYF. The CDR3 DNA sequence: TGTGCCAGCAGCCGCGAGTGGGCGGCAATTTCCTACGAGCAGTACTTC. Filled out from reference TRBV7-2 and TRBJ2-7, the complete variable domain reads GAGVSQSPSNKVTEKGKDVELRCDPISGHTALYWYRQSLGQGLEFLIYFQGNSAPDKSGLPSDRFSAERTGGSVSTLTIQRTQQEDSAVYLCASSREWAAISYEQYFGPGTRLTVT.

This chain connects TRBV2 to TRBJ2-5; no reliable D call. The CDR3 is 12 amino acids. The germline V gene encodes CDR1 SNHLY and CDR2 FYNNEI. V was cut by 1 base and J by 5 bases, with 5 bases left in between. DNA for the CDR3: TGTGCCAGCAGTGAAGTTATCGAGACCCAGTACTTC. Amino acid sequence: CASSEVIETQYF.

The CDR3 here is CASSIGDEQFF. The CDR3 DNA reads as TGTGCCAGTAGTATCGGGGATGAGCAGTTCTTC. The V gene is TRBV19, the J gene TRBJ2-1, with a possible D match to TRBD2 (5 bases). The germline V gene has CDR1 LNHDA and CDR2 SQIVND (reference sequence). This CDR3 region has 11 residues. Trimming shortened V by 3 bases and J by 8 bases, and 5 bases separated the two germline ends.

A single count supports this clone. V gene TRBV29-1 combines with J gene TRBJ2-5; D possibly uses TRBD1 or TRBD2 (5 bases each). Germline V gene lookup returns CDR1 SQVTM and CDR2 ANQGSEA. The CDR3 length is 14 residues. V lost 2 bases to trimming and J lost 6 bases, with 16 bases between them. The CDR3 here is CSVERDGGAQTQYF. For the CDR3, the DNA is TGCAGCGTTGAACGGGACGGTGGCGCGCAGACCCAGTACTTC. Full variable domain (outside the CDR3, taken from reference TRBV29-1 and TRBJ2-5): SAVISQKPSRDICQRGTSLTIQCQVDSQVTMMFWYRQQPGQSLTLIATANQGSEATYESGFVIDKFPISRPNLTFSTLTVSNMSPEDSSIYLCSVERDGGAQTQYFGPGTRLLVL.

The chain employs TRBV5-1 and TRBJ2-1; the match to TRBD2 covers 9 bases. Germline V gene data show CDR1 as SGHRS and CDR2 as YFSETQ. The V gene end was trimmed by 0 bases and the J gene end by 6 bases; junction bases not matched to a gene: 4. The CDR3 spans 15 residues. The DNA for the CDR3 is TGCGCCAGCAGCTTGGGCCTAGCGGGAATCAATGAGCAGTTCTTC. Translation: CASSLGLAGINEQFF.

The chain carries TRBV11-2 and TRBJ2-5; D call uncertain. The J call may be mistaken, given a closer DNA end match to TRBJ2-7. This CDR3 has 12 amino acids. The germline V gene has CDR1 SGHAT and CDR2 FQNNGV. The CDR3 DNA follows: TGTGCCAGCAGCCCCATCTCCTACGAGCAGTACTTC. Encoded protein: CASSPISYEQYF.

V and J are TRBV6-5 and TRBJ2-5; possibly TRBD2 for D (6 bases). The end of the DNA fits TRBJ2-7 better, so the J call may be wrong. Germline V lookup: CDR1 MNHEY, CDR2 SVGAGI. The CDR3 covers 14 residues. CDR3 DNA: TGTGCCAGCAGTTACGATGCCCGGGGGTACGAGCAGTACTTC. Translation gives CASSYDARGYEQYF.

The gene calls are TRBV6-6 and TRBJ1-1; no firm D call. The CDR3 covers 14 residues. Per germline, CDR1 MNHNY and CDR2 SVGAGI (reference sequence). V dropped 6 bases and J dropped 0 bases, with 11 bases sitting between them. The CDR3 reads CASSQASMNTEAFF. DNA for the CDR3: TGTGCCAGCAGCCAGGCCAGTATGAACACTGAAGCTTTCTTT.

This clone was recorded once. The V gene is TRBV4-1, the J gene TRBJ2-7; the D gene is possibly TRBD2 (5 bases). The V gene's germline CDR1 is MGHRA and CDR2 YSYEKL. The CDR3 runs 15 residues. Trimming pared 0 bases from V and 4 bases from J, leaving 13 bases between. This chain's CDR3 is CASSQDPGTGYEQYF. CDR3 coding DNA: TGCGCCAGCAGCCAAGATCCCGGTACGGGGTACGAGCAGTACTTC.

CDR3 DNA sequence: TGTGCCAGCCGAGGGGGCGCAGGGGAGACCCAGTACTTC. Its translation: CASRGGAGETQYF. V is TRBV28 and J is TRBJ2-5; 7 bases agree with TRBD1. The CDR3 extends over 13 amino acids. The trim removed 8 bases at V and 5 bases at J, leaving 8 bases unmatched. CDR1 is MDHEN and CDR2 is SYDVKM in the germline V gene.

The V call is TRBV29-1, the J call TRBJ1-1; tentatively, D is TRBD1 (5 bases). Per germline, CDR1 SQVTM and CDR2 ANQGSEA. The CDR3 is 12 amino acids. The V gene lost 7 bases and the J gene lost 3 bases, with 12 bases spanning the gap. The CDR3 DNA sequence: TGCAGCGGAGGGGACCGGGACACTGAAGCTTTCTTT. Encoded protein: CSGGDRDTEAFF. The full variable domain, with the rest looked up from reference TRBV29-1 and TRBJ1-1, is SAVISQKPSRDICQRGTSLTIQCQVDSQVTMMFWYRQQPGQSLTLIATANQGSEATYESGFVIDKFPISRPNLTFSTLTVSNMSPEDSSIYLCSGGDRDTEAFFGQGTRLTVV.